A selection of T cell receptor beta chains follows, all from one sample in a study of CD8+ T cells in alopecia areata. Generated by immunoSEQ multiplex PCR, the TCRdb table keeps only in-frame clones and is missing some. Of about 190,000 clones listed, 55% to 70% are singletons. Sequencing was performed on CD4+ T cells sorted from blood, taken at week 4, from a patient treated with tofacitinib. The receptors here all came from a human donor with alopecia areata. Each CDR3 is given with its conserved first and last residue. The D gene is left open where the match is weak. The size of a clone is reported for some rows only, either as once, few or many, or as a class for expanded clones.

TGTGCCTGGAGGACGGATGGGTTAGAAGCTTTCTTT | CAWRTDGLEAFF | 12 | TRBV30 | few | . | TRBJ1-1
TGTGCCAGCTCACCCAACAGGGGGCGCAACACCGGGGAGCTGTTTTTT | CASSPNRGRNTGELFF | 16 | TRBV18 | once | TRBD1 | TRBJ2-2
TGTGCCTGGACCCAGGGCCTTCTCACCGGGGAGCTGTTTTTT | CAWTQGLLTGELFF | 14 | TRBV30 | . | . | TRBJ2-2
TGCAGCGCTTGGACAGGGACGAGTGGTACGCAGTATTTT | CSAWTGTSGTQYF | 13 | TRBV29-1 | once | TRBD1 | TRBJ2-3
TGTGCCAGCAGGGACGATAGCAATCAGCCCCAGCATTTT | CASRDDSNQPQHF | 13 | TRBV2 | . | . | TRBJ1-5
TGTGCCAGCTCACCGAGACAGGGCACAGATACGCAGTATTTT | CASSPRQGTDTQYF | 14 | TRBV18 | few | . | TRBJ2-3
TGCGCCAGCAGCCAAGACTATAGCGGAAGCTCCTACAATGAGCAGTTCTTC | CASSQDYSGSSYNEQFF | 17 | TRBV4-1 | . | . | TRBJ2-1
TGTGCCAGCAGCTTGGCCCAGCGCGTCCTAACTGAAGCTTTCTTT | CASSLAQRVLTEAFF | 15 | TRBV5-4 | . | . | TRBJ1-1
TGTGCCAGCAGTTTCGACAGGGGGGACGAAAAACTGTTTTTT | CASSFDRGDEKLFF | 14 | TRBV28 | . | TRBD1 | TRBJ1-4
TGTGCCACCAGCAGAGGCAGGCACCCCGACTCTGGGGCCAACGTCCTGACTTTC | CATSRGRHPDSGANVLTF | 18 | TRBV15 | . | . | TRBJ2-6
TGCGCCAGCAGCCAGCAGTTAGCGGGGTCAAGCACAGATACGCAGTATTTT | CASSQQLAGSSTDTQYF | 17 | TRBV5-1 | few | TRBD2 | TRBJ2-3
TGTGCCATCAGTCCCGACAGGGACTATGGCTACACCTTC | CAISPDRDYGYTF | 13 | TRBV10-3 | . | TRBD1 | TRBJ1-2
TGTGCCATCAGTGCCGGGACTAGCGGCGATGAGCAGTTCTTC | CAISAGTSGDEQFF | 14 | TRBV10-3 | . | TRBD2 | TRBJ2-1
TGTGCCTGGAGCACCTCGACCGGGACCGTACCATATACGCAGTATTTT | CAWSTSTGTVPYTQYF | 16 | TRBV30 | . | . | TRBJ2-3
TGTGCCAGCAGCTCGGACTCCAATCAGCCCCAGCATTTT | CASSSDSNQPQHF | 13 | TRBV7-9 | . | . | TRBJ1-5
TGTGCCAGCAGCCTCCGACTAGCGGAGAGCACAGATACGCAGTATTTT | CASSLRLAESTDTQYF | 16 | TRBV7-8 | few | TRBD2 | TRBJ2-3
TGTGCCAGCTTGGGACCCAATCAGCCCCAGCATTTT | CASLGPNQPQHF | 12 | TRBV28 | . | . | TRBJ1-5
TGTGCCAGCAGCTCGCACAGGGGCAGGCAGTACACAGATACGCAGTATTTT | CASSSHRGRQYTDTQYF | 17 | TRBV7-9 | . | TRBD1 | TRBJ2-3
TGTGCCAGCACCCCGGGACCGAGCACAGATACGCAGTATTTT | CASTPGPSTDTQYF | 14 | TRBV9 | . | . | TRBJ2-3
TGTGCCAGCAGCGTAGTCGGGCAGACAGATACGCAGTATTTT | CASSVVGQTDTQYF | 14 | TRBV9 | . | . | TRBJ2-3
TGCAGCGTGGCGGGTAGCGGGACTGGAGATACGCAGTATTTT | CSVAGSGTGDTQYF | 14 | TRBV29-1 | . | TRBD2 | TRBJ2-3
TGCAGCGGAGCGATAGCGGGAACAGATACGCAGTATTTT | CSGAIAGTDTQYF | 13 | TRBV29-1 | . | TRBD2 | TRBJ2-3
TGTGCCAGCGGGTCTCGCAACCTCGCTGAGCAGTACTTC | CASGSRNLAEQYF | 13 | TRBV7-2 | . | . | TRBJ2-7
TGCAGCGCTCGGACTAGACTGACAGATACGCAGTATTTT | CSARTRLTDTQYF | 13 | TRBV29-1 | . | TRBD2 | TRBJ2-3
TGTGCCAGCAGCTTTATGTTGGACACCGGGGAGCTGTTTTTT | CASSFMLDTGELFF | 14 | TRBV11-2 | . | . | TRBJ2-2
TGTGCCTGGAAGGTGCGGGCTAGCGGGAGATCAGAGACCCAGTACTTC | CAWKVRASGRSETQYF | 16 | TRBV30 | . | TRBD2 | TRBJ2-5